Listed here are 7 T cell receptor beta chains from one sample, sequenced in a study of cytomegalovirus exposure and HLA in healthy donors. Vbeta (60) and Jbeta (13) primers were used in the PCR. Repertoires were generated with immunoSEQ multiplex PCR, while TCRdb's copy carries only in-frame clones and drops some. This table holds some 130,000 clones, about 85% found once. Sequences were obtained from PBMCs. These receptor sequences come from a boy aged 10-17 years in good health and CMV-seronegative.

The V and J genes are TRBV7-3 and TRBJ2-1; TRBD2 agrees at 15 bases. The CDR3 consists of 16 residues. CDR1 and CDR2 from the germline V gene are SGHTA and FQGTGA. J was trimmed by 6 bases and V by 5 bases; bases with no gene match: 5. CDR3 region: CASSPWTSGGANEQFF. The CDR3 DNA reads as TGTGCCAGCAGCCCCTGGACTAGCGGGGGGGCCAATGAGCAGTTCTTC.

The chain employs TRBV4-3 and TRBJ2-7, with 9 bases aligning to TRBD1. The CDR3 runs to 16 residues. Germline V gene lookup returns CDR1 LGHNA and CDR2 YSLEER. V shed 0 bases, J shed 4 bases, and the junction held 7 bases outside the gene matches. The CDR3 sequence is CASSQDRGDRAYEQYF. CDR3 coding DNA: TGCGCCAGCAGCCAAGATCGGGGGGACAGGGCATACGAGCAGTACTTC.

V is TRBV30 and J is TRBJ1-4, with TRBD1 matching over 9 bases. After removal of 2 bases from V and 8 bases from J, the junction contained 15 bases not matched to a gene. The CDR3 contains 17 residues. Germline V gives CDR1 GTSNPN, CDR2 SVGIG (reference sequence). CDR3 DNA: TGTGCCTGGAGTCAAAACGTTGGGACAGGGATCGGCGAAAAACTGTTTTTT. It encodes CAWSQNVGTGIGEKLFF.

The CDR3 loop is CASSAREALMEKLFF. CDR3 DNA: TGTGCCAGCAGTGCCAGGGAGGCATTGATGGAAAAACTGTTTTTT. The V and J genes are TRBV2 and TRBJ1-4, with D perhaps matching TRBD1 (5 bases). V was shortened by 4 bases and J by 8 bases, with 17 bases between the two germline ends. This CDR3 has 15 residues. In germline, CDR1 is SNHLY, CDR2 FYNNEI.

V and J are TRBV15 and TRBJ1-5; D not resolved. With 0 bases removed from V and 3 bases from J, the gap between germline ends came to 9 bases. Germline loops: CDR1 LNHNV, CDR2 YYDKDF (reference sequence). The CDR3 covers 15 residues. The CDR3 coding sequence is TGTGCCACCAGCAGAGAGAGCGGTACCAATCAGCCCCAGCATTTT. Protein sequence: CATSRESGTNQPQHF.

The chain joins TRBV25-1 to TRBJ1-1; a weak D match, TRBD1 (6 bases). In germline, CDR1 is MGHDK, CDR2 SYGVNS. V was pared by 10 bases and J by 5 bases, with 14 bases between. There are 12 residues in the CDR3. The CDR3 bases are TGTGCCACTACAGGGTTTCATACTGAAGCTTTCTTT. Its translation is CATTGFHTEAFF.

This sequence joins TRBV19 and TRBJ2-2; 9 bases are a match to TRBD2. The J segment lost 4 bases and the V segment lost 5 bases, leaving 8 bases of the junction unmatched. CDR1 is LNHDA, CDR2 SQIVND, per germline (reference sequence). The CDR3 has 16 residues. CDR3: CASSLASGAGTGELFF. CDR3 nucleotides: TGTGCCAGTAGTTTGGCTAGCGGGGCGGGCACCGGGGAGCTGTTTTTT.